One sample yielded the 13 T cell receptor beta chains listed below, sequenced in a study of T cell clonality in common variable immunodeficiency. The protocol was immunoSEQ multiplex PCR, while the TCRdb copy is restricted to in-frame clones and leaves out a portion. This sample comprises over 40,000 clones, none seen once only. Sequenced: peripheral blood mononuclear cells. These TCRs come from a person aged 18 to 70 in good health.

This clone was seen ten or more times. The DNA ends 3 residues before the CDR3 does, and the rest of the CDR3 is filled in from the germline J gene. The chain recombines TRBV20-1 with TRBJ2-7; D tentatively fits TRBD1 or TRBD2 (5 bases each). Trimming stripped 1 base from V and 2 bases from J, with 12 bases between. Looked up from germline, CDR1 is DFQATT and CDR2 is SNEGSKA (reference sequence). There are 14 residues in the CDR3. The sequenced CDR3 bases are TGCAGTGCTAGAGTCCCCAGGGAGCCCTACGAG. This translates into CSARVPREPYE. The complete CDR3 reads CSARVPREPYEQYF.

The table lists this clone with many counts. The part of the CDR3 DNA that was read is TGTGCCAGCAGCCCCGACAGGGCAAGGTCGGAGACC. It specifies CASSPDRARSET. The whole CDR3 reads CASSPDRARSETQYF. The gene calls are TRBV7-9 and TRBJ2-5; 7 positions agree with TRBD1. The read falls 3 residues short of the CDR3 end, and the missing part is taken from the germline J gene. Germline-derived CDR1 and CDR2 are SEHNR and FQNEAQ (reference sequence). This CDR3 is built from 15 residues. The J segment lost 5 bases and the V segment lost 5 bases, leaving 11 bases of the junction unmatched.

This clone came up many times. The read terminates 3 residues before the CDR3 end, so the remaining end is supplied by the germline J gene. This sequence joins TRBV2 and TRBJ2-6; 7 nucleotides line up with TRBD2. This CDR3 has 19 residues. Looked up from germline, CDR1 is SNHLY and CDR2 is FYNNEI. Trimming at V came to 3 bases and at J to 0 bases, leaving 11 bases not matched to a gene. The CDR3 bases that were read are TGTGCCAGCAGTGAGGGGGGGTCAGGAATCCACTCTGGGGCCAACGTC. As protein: CASSEGGSGIHSGANV. The full CDR3 protein is CASSEGGSGIHSGANVLTF.

This clone was found many times. The junction does not match germline at one end; this may be a read error. The CDR3 is cut off 3 residues early in the read; its end comes from the germline J gene. This chain connects TRBV4-2 to TRBJ2-3, with D possibly matching TRBD2 (7 bases). This CDR3 comprises 15 residues. Germline CDR1 and CDR2: LGHNA and YNFKEQ. CDR3 residues: CASSSTGGPADTQYF. The covered CDR3 bases are TGCGCCAGCAGCAGCACGGGGGGCCCCGCAGATACG.

In this sample, this clone turned up a few times. The CDR3 end lies 3 residues beyond the end of the read and is filled in from the germline J gene. J is TRBJ1-2 and V is TRBV7-9, with a weak D call TRBD1 (5 bases). The CDR3 is 13 residues long. Germline V gives CDR1 SEHNR, CDR2 FQNEAQ (reference sequence). CDR3: CASSPSGGVDYTF. CDR3 bases read: TGTGCCAGCAGCCCTAGCGGGGGGGTCGAC. Based on the CDR3 plus reference TRBV7-9 and TRBJ1-2, the full variable domain is DTGVSQNPRHKITKRGQNVTFRCDPISEHNRLYWYRQTLGQGPEFLTYFQNEAQLEKSRLLSDRFSAERPKGSFSTLEIQRTEQGDSAMYLCASSPSGGVDYTFGSGTRLTVV.

This clone was counted ten times or more. The read ends 3 residues before the CDR3 terminus; that terminus is restored from the germline J gene. The chain uses TRBV7-8 and TRBJ2-2, with 10 positions matching TRBD2. J lost 1 base, V lost 5 bases, and 4 bases had no gene match. The germline CDR1 and CDR2 sequences are SGHVS and FQNEAQ. CDR3 length equals 16 residues. The sequenced CDR3 bases are TGTGCCAGCAGCCCGAGGACTAGCGGGAACACCGGGGAG. Residues: CASSPRTSGNTGE. The full CDR3 reads CASSPRTSGNTGELFF.

This clone was observed at least ten times. Relative to the germline gene, one junction end is altered; a read error may explain this. The DNA ends 3 residues before the CDR3 does, and the rest of the CDR3 is filled in from the germline J gene. This sequence joins TRBV28 and TRBJ2-1; D is perhaps TRBD1 (6 bases). The CDR3 length is 17 residues. CDR1 and CDR2 from the germline V gene are MDHEN and SYDVKM. CDR3 bases read: TGTGCCAGCAGCCCACGATCAGGGGTTCTCTCCCACAATGAG. Protein: CASSPRSGVLSHNE. The entire CDR3 protein reads CASSPRSGVLSHNEQFF.

This clone was recorded a few times. Germline is not matched at one junction end, which may reflect a read error. The read ends 3 residues before the CDR3 terminus; that terminus is restored from the germline J gene. V usage is TRBV5-1 and J usage is TRBJ2-4, with TRBD1 identical over 9 bases. The CDR3 is made up of 16 amino acids. Germline CDR1 and CDR2: SGHRS and YFSETQ. The part of the CDR3 DNA that was read is TGCGCCAGCAGCTTGACAGGGGGCGATGCCAAAAGCATT. Translation: CASSLTGGDAKSI. The full-length CDR3 reads as CASSLTGGDAKSIQYF.

This clone was seen at least ten times. The read ends 3 residues shy of where the CDR3 ends; the end is completed using the germline J gene. This chain connects TRBV7-6 to TRBJ1-1; no definite D call. The CDR3 totals 13 residues. Germline values: CDR1 SGHVS, CDR2 FNYEAQ. Trimming shortened V by 3 bases and J by 5 bases, and 10 bases separated the two germline ends. CDR3 residues: CASSFKGWTEAFF. The DNA read from the CDR3 is TGTGCCAGCAGCTTTAAAGGTTGGACTGAA.

Worth noting for this clone: Given a far larger clone just one base away, this is likely a sequencing read error. The read stops 3 residues short of the end of the CDR3; the missing end is completed from the germline J gene. The chain joins TRBV6-1 to TRBJ2-1; 9 nucleotides agree with TRBD2. The CDR3 has 15 residues. Germline-derived CDR1 and CDR2 are MNHNS and SASEGT. The CDR3 loop is CVSSELAGSYNEQFF. CDR3 DNA, as far as it was read: TGTGTCAGCAGTGAACTAGCGGGCTCCTACAATGAG.

This clone was detected many times. The DNA ends 3 residues before the CDR3 does, and the rest of the CDR3 is filled in from the germline J gene. The chain combines TRBV7-2 with TRBJ1-1, with 7 bases aligning to TRBD1. With V trimmed by 6 bases and J by 0 bases, 7 bases remained unmatched. CDR1 is SGHTA and CDR2 is FQGNSA in the germline V gene. This CDR3 contains 15 residues. CDR3 bases read: TGTGCCAGCAGGGAGACAGGGCTAATGAACACTGAA. Translating gives CASRETGLMNTE. The full CDR3 sequence reads CASRETGLMNTEAFF. Full variable domain (missing parts from reference TRBV7-2 and TRBJ1-1): GAGVSQSPSNKVTEKGKDVELRCDPISGHTALYWYRQSLGQGLEFLIYFQGNSAPDKSGLPSDRFSAERTGGSVSTLTIQRTQQEDSAVYLCASRETGLMNTEAFFGQGTRLTVV.

This clone showed up many times. With the read ending 3 residues before the CDR3 end, the germline J gene is used to fill in that end. The chain uses TRBV18 and TRBJ2-3, with D perhaps TRBD1 (6 bases). The CDR3 contains 16 residues. Germline CDR1 KGHSH, CDR2 LQKENI. CDR3 residues: CASSPIYAGALETQYF. The sequenced CDR3 bases are TGTGCCAGCTCACCGATTTATGCAGGGGCATTAGAGACG.

This clone was seen repeatedly, ten times or more. Coverage ceases 3 residues before the CDR3 finishes, and the germline J gene fills in the end. Other nucleotide sequences from this sample produce the same CDR3. V gene TRBV13 combines with J gene TRBJ1-5; possible D gene TRBD1, 6 bases. This CDR3 spans 14 amino acids. Germline-derived CDR1 and CDR2 are PRHDT and FYEKMQ (reference sequence). Trimming left V 2 bases short and J 9 bases short, with 14 bases between. The CDR3 bases that were read are TGTGCCAGCAGCTTATCCAGGGGCTACGGGCCC. This gives the protein CASSLSRGYGP. Given in full, the CDR3 is CASSLSRGYGPQHF.